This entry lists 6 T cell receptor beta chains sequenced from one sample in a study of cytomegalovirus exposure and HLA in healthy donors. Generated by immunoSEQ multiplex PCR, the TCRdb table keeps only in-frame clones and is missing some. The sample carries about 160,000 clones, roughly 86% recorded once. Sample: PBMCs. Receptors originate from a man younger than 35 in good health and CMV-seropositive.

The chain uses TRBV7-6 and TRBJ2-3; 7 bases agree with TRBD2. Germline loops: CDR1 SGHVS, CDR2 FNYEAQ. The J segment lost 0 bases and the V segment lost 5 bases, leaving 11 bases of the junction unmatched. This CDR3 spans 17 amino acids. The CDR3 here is CASSVTSSGSSTDTQYF. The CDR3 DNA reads TGTGCCAGCAGCGTCACATCTAGCGGTTCAAGCACAGATACGCAGTATTTT.

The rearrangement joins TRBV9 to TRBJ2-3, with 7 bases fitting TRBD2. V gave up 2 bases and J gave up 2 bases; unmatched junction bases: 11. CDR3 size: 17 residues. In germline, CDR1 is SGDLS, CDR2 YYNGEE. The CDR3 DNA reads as TGTGCCAGCAGCGTCACGACTAGCAACAAGAACACAGATACGCAGTATTTT. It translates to CASSVTTSNKNTDTQYF.

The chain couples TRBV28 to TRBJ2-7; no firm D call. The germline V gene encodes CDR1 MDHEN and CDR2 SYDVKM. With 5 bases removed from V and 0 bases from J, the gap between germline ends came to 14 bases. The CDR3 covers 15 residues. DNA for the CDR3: TGTGCCAGCAGTCCCTGGCAGAGGAGCTCCTACGAGCAGTACTTC. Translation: CASSPWQRSSYEQYF.

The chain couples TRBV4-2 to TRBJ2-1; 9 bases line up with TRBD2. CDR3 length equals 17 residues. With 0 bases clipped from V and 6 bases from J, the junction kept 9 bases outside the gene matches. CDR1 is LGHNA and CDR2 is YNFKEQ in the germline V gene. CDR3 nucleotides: TGTGCCAGCAGCCAAGATCAAGCGGGGGGACTGGGCAATGAGCAGTTCTTC. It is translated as CASSQDQAGGLGNEQFF.

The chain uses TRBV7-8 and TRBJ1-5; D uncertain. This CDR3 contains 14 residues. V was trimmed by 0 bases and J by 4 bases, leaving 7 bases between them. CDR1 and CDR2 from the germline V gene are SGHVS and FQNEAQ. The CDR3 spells CASSLADINQPQHF. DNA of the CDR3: TGTGCCAGCAGCTTAGCCGACATTAATCAGCCCCAGCATTTT.

The CDR3 is CASSQVDFSSNTGELFF. CDR3 nucleotide sequence: TGCGCCAGCAGCCAAGTCGACTTCTCCTCTAACACCGGGGAGCTGTTTTTT. V gene TRBV4-1 combines with J gene TRBJ2-2; no clear D. Germline CDR1 MGHRA, CDR2 YSYEKL. Trimming cost V 1 base and J 2 bases, with 14 bases left between them. The CDR3 is 17 residues long.